Sequencing of this T cell receptor beta chain was carried out in a study of molecular identifiers for immune sequencing clone quantification. Study-wide background: Replicates partitioned RNA from roughly 21,000 or 96,000 naive CD8 cells into five parts, sequencing four.

A single record per CDR3 protein comes from TCRdb applying MiXCR to the PCR reads. Of over 550,000 distinct CDR3 sequences in the sample, about 25% are singletons; the top ten hold about 0.81%. CDR3 length equals 16 residues. Germline values: CDR1 SGHTA, CDR2 FQGNSA. Trimming removed 4 bases from V and 5 bases from J; junction bases left unmatched: 12. Isolation of naive CD8 T cells was achieved by sorting on a CD8+CD4-CCR7+CD45RA+ phenotype. The sequence derives from a human donor in good health. Some libraries in this study had Jurkat cell RNA spiked in. Material: naive CD8+ T cells from blood, with Jurkat cell RNA spiked in. Subset noted: FACS-sorted CD8+CD4-CCR7+CD45RA+ naive T cells. This sequence joins TRBV7-2 and TRBJ2-5; 8 bases align to TRBD2. Here the CDR3 reads CASSSYGTRKGETQYF. DNA for the CDR3: TGTGCCAGCAGCTCCTATGGGACTAGAAAGGGGGAGACCCAGTACTTC.